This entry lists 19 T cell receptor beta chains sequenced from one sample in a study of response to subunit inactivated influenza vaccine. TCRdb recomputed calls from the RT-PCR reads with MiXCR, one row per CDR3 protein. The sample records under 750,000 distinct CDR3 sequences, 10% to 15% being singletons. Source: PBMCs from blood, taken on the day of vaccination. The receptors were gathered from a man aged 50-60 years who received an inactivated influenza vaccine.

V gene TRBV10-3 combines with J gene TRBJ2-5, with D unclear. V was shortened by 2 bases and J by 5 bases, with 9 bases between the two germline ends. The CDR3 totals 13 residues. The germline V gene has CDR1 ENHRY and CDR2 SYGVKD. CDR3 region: CAISEGLFETQYF. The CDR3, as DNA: TGTGCCATCAGTGAGGGCCTGTTTGAGACCCAGTACTTC.

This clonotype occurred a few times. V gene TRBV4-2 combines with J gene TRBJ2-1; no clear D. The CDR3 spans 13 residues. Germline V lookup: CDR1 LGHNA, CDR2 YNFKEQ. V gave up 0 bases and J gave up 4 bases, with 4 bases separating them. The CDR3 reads CASSQEKYNEQFF. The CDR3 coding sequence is TGTGCCAGCAGCCAAGAAAAATACAATGAGCAGTTCTTC.

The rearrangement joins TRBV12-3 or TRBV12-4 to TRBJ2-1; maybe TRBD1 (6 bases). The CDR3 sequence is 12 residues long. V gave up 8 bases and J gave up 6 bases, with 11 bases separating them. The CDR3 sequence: CASEGGPNEQFF. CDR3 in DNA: TGTGCCAGCGAAGGGGGTCCCAATGAGCAGTTCTTC.

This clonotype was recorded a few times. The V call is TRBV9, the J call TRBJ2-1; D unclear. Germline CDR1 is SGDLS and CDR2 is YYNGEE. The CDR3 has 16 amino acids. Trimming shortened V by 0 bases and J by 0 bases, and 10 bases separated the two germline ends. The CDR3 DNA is TGTGCCAGCAGCGTAGCTCCAGGAAGCTCCTACAATGAGCAGTTCTTC. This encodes CASSVAPGSSYNEQFF.

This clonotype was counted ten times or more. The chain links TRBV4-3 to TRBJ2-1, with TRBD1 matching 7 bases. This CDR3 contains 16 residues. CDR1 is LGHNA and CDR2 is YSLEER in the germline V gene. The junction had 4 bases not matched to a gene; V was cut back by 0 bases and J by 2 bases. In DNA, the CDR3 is TGCGCCAGCAGCCAAGAATTGACAGGGACCTACAATGAGCAGTTCTTC. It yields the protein CASSQELTGTYNEQFF.

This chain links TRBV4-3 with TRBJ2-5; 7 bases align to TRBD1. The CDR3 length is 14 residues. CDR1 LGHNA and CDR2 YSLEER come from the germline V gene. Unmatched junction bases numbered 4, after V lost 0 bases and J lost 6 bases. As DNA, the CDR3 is TGCGCCAGCAGCCAAGATCCAGGGGGAAAGACCCAGTACTTC. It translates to CASSQDPGGKTQYF.

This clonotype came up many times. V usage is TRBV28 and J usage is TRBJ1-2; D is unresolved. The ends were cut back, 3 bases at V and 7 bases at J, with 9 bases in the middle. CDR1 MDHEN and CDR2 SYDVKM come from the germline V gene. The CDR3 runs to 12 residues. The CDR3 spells CASSFRRFGYTF. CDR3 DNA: TGTGCCAGCAGTTTTAGGCGGTTTGGCTACACCTTC.

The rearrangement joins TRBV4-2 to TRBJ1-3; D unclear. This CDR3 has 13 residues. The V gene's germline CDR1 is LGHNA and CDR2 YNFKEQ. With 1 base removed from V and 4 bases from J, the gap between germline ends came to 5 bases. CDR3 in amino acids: CASSQVRGNTIYF. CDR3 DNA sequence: TGTGCCAGCAGCCAAGTGCGGGGAAACACCATATATTTT.

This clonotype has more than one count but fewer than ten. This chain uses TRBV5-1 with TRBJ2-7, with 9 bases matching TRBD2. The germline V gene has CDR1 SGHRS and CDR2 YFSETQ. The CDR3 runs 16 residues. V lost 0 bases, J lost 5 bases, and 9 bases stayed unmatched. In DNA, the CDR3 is TGCGCCAGCAGCTTGGTCGCTAGCGGGGAGACTCACGAGCAGTACTTC. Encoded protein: CASSLVASGETHEQYF.

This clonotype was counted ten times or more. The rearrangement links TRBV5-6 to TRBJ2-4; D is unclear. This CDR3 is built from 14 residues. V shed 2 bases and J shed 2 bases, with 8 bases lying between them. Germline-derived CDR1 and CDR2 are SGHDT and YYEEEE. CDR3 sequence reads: CASSFSQTKNIQYF. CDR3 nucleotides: TGTGCCAGCAGCTTCAGCCAGACCAAAAACATTCAGTACTTC.

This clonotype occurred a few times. Written as DNA, the CDR3 is TGCAGTGCCCGCCCGGTGCGGCGGGAGTACAATGAGCAGTTCTTC. Translated: CSARPVRREYNEQFF. This chain links TRBV20-1 with TRBJ2-1; 7 bases map to TRBD2. V lost 6 bases and J lost 4; bases outside the gene matches: 12. CDR3 size: 15 residues. Germline lookup yields CDR1 DFQATT and CDR2 SNEGSKA (reference sequence).

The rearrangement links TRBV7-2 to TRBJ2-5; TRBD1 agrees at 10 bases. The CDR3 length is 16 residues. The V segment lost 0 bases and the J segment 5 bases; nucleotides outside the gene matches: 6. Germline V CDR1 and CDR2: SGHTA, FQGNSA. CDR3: CASSLADRGLGETQYF. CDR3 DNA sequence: TGTGCCAGCAGCTTAGCAGACAGGGGGCTAGGGGAGACCCAGTACTTC.

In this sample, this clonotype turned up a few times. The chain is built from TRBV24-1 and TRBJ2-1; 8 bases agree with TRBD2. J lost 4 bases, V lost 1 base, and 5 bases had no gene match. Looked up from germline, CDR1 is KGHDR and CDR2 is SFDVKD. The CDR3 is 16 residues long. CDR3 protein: CATSDLLPSGYNEQFF. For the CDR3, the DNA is TGTGCCACCAGTGATTTATTGCCTAGCGGGTACAATGAGCAGTTCTTC.

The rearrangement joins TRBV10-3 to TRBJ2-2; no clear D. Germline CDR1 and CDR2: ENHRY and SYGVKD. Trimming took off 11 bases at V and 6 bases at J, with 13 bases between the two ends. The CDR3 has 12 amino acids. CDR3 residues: CASNALPGELFF. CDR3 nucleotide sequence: TGTGCCTCCAACGCTCTTCCCGGGGAGCTGTTTTTT.

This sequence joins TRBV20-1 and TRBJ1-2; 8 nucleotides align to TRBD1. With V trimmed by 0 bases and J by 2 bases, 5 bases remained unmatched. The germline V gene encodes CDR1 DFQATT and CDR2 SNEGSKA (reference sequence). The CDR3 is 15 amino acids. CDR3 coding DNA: TGCAGTGCTAGAGATTCGCGACAGGGGAACTATGGCTACACCTTC. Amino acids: CSARDSRQGNYGYTF.

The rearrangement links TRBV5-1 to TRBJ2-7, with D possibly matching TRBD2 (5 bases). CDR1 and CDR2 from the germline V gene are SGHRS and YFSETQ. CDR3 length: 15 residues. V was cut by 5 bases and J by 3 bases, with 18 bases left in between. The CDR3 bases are TGCGCCAGCAGATCCCCGGAGATAGGGAGCTACGAGCAGTACTTC. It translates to CASRSPEIGSYEQYF.

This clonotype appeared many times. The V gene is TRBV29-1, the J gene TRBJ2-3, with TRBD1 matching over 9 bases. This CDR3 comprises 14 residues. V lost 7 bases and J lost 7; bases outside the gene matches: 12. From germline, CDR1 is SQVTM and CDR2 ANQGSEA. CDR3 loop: CSAGTGKVVNTQYF. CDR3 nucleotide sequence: TGCAGCGCTGGGACAGGGAAAGTTGTGAATACGCAGTATTTT.

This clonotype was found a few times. CDR3 DNA: TGTGCCAGCAGGCTGGGGGCGGGCACAGATACGCAGTATTTT. This encodes CASRLGAGTDTQYF. The rearrangement uses TRBV27 and TRBJ2-3; possible D gene TRBD1, 6 bases. The germline V gene encodes CDR1 MNHEY and CDR2 SMNVEV (reference sequence). The CDR3 has 14 amino acids. Trimming shortened V by 6 bases and J by 1 base, and 11 bases separated the two germline ends.

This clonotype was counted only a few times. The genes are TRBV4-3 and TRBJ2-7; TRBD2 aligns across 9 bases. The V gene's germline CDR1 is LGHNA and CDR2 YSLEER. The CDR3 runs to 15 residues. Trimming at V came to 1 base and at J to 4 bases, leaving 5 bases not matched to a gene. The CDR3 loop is CASSQVNAGGYEQYF. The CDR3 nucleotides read TGCGCCAGCAGCCAAGTTAATGCGGGAGGGTACGAGCAGTACTTC.